The TCR beta chain under discussion was sequenced for a study of OX40 agonist ivuxolimab in advanced cancers. Study results and caveats: At 0.1 to 3.0 mg/kg and by week 6, clonal expansion occurred in CD4+ and CD8+ blood T cells. Researchers did not establish what antigens the expanded peripheral T cells target.

Profiling relied on immunoSEQ multiplex PCR, and the TCRdb table lists in-frame clones only, not all of them. The data contain fewer than 80,000 clones, just under 85% of them singletons. Concerning this clone: The target antigen is unknown.

Germline assignment: CDR1 SGHAT and CDR2 FQDESV (reference sequence). The CDR3 has 18 residues. V lost 5 bases, J lost 0 bases, and 20 bases lay in between. This receptor was identified in an adult with an advanced solid tumor such as melanoma, head and neck, liver or kidney cancer. Sequenced material: CD4+ or CD8+ T cells sorted from blood, taken in a trial of the OX40 agonist ivuxolimab. The chain joins TRBV11-1 to TRBJ2-4; possibly TRBD1 or TRBD2 for D (6 bases each). The CDR3 loop is CASSGGTRAGLAKNIQYF. The CDR3, as DNA: TGTGCCAGCAGCGGGGGGACACGTGCTGGACTAGCCAAAAACATTCAGTACTTC.